Each of the 27 T cell receptor beta chains below was sequenced from the same sample in a study of T-cell memory formation after mild COVID-19. TCRdb called the 5' RACE reads again in MiXCR, with one record for every CDR3 protein. The table records approximately 350,000 distinct CDR3 sequences, 25% to 30% of them present only once. The specimen was PBMCs or a T cell subset sorted from them (not recorded which). Receptor source: an adult woman who had mild COVID-19 (a few samples of this study predate the infection). Cell type and time point are not known.

The rearrangement joins TRBV12-3 or TRBV12-4 to TRBJ2-2; 7 bases line up with TRBD1. V was pared by 5 bases and J by 4 bases, with 4 bases of the junction left unmatched. There are 14 residues in the CDR3. The CDR3 spells CASSPRDSTGELFF. CDR3 sequence (DNA): TGTGCCAGCAGTCCGAGGGACAGCACCGGGGAGCTGTTTTTT.

This chain links TRBV11-2 with TRBJ2-7, with D perhaps TRBD2 (6 bases). Germline values: CDR1 SGHAT, CDR2 FQNNGV. Trimming took 3 bases from V and 2 from J, leaving 26 bases between them. The CDR3 contains 19 residues. CDR3 amino acids: CASSFPQMGTTEGPYEQYF. CDR3 nucleotides: TGTGCCAGCAGCTTCCCACAGATGGGAACCACGGAGGGCCCCTACGAGCAGTACTTC. The full variable domain, completed using reference TRBV11-2 and TRBJ2-7, is EAGVAQSPRYKIIEKRQSVAFWCNPISGHATLYWYQQILGQGPKLLIQFQNNGVVDDSQLPKDRFSAERLKGVDSTLKIQPAKLEDSAVYLCASSFPQMGTTEGPYEQYFGPGTRLTVT.

This clonotype was found a few times. The V and J genes are TRBV29-1 and TRBJ2-1; TRBD1 is a possible D gene (6 bases). Germline V gene sequence: CDR1 SQVTM, CDR2 ANQGSEA. Between the trimmed V and J ends, which lost 3 bases and 6 bases, there was a span of 15 bases. The CDR3 has 14 amino acids. In DNA, the CDR3 is TGCAGCGTTGATTTGGGGGCGAAGTTCAATGAGCAGTTCTTC. Residues: CSVDLGAKFNEQFF.

The chain's CDR3 is CASSLSLGAPPNEQFF. DNA for the CDR3: TGTGCCAGCAGCTTATCGCTGGGGGCCCCCCCCAATGAGCAGTTCTTC. The chain employs TRBV7-8 and TRBJ2-1, with D maybe TRBD1 (6 bases). This CDR3 spans 16 amino acids. Looked up from germline, CDR1 is SGHVS and CDR2 is FQNEAQ. V shed 2 bases and J shed 6 bases, with 17 bases lying between them.

The chain carries TRBV4-1 and TRBJ1-5; D is unresolved. This CDR3 contains 15 residues. V lost 5 bases and J 1 base, leaving 12 bases between the germline ends. Germline loops: CDR1 MGHRA, CDR2 YSYEKL. CDR3 nucleotide sequence: TGCGCCAGCAGCTCGAACATGGGGAGCAATCAGCCCCAGCATTTT. The encoded protein is CASSSNMGSNQPQHF.

This clonotype is a singleton in its sample. V usage is TRBV18 and J usage is TRBJ2-7; no clear D gene. This CDR3 is built from 17 residues. With 3 bases removed from V and 1 base from J, the gap between germline ends came to 19 bases. Germline CDR1 KGHSH, CDR2 LQKENI. CDR3: CASSPTSVVVESYEQYF. The CDR3 DNA follows: TGTGCCAGCTCACCGACGAGTGTGGTTGTGGAGTCCTACGAGCAGTACTTC.

The rearrangement uses TRBV7-8 and TRBJ2-2; 9 bases match TRBD2. CDR1 and CDR2 (germline): SGHVS, FQNEAQ. V lost 5 bases and J lost 4; bases outside the gene matches: 11. This CDR3 is 17 amino acids long. CDR3 sequence reads: CASSPPWLAGPTGELFF. CDR3 coding DNA: TGTGCCAGCAGCCCGCCTTGGCTAGCGGGACCCACCGGGGAGCTGTTTTTT.

The chain uses TRBV2 and TRBJ2-4, with D tentatively TRBD2 (6 bases). The length of the CDR3 is 16 residues. Trimming shortened V by 1 base and J by 3 bases, and 13 bases separated the two germline ends. CDR1 SNHLY and CDR2 FYNNEI come from the germline V gene. The CDR3 DNA reads as TGTGCCAGCAGTGAAGGAGGAGGGGACGGCAAAAACATTCAGTACTTC. As protein: CASSEGGGDGKNIQYF.

A few counts support this clonotype. The chain is built from TRBV20-1 and TRBJ2-5; 10 positions match TRBD2. The ends lost 3 bases at V and 0 bases at J; junction bases unmatched: 4. The V gene's germline CDR1 is DFQATT and CDR2 SNEGSKA (reference sequence). CDR3 length: 15 residues. The CDR3 reads CSASGTSVDQETQYF. The CDR3 bases are TGCAGTGCTAGCGGGACTAGCGTGGACCAAGAGACCCAGTACTTC.

This clonotype showed up just a few times. This sequence joins TRBV20-1 and TRBJ1-6, with 7 nucleotides matching TRBD1. The V segment lost 5 bases and the J segment 10 bases; nucleotides outside the gene matches: 11. CDR3 length: 14 amino acids. Per the germline V gene, CDR1 is DFQATT and CDR2 is SNEGSKA (reference sequence). The DNA of the CDR3 is TGCAGTGCTGAGCCGGGACAGTATGGGTCACCCCTCCACTTT. It encodes CSAEPGQYGSPLHF.

In its sample, this clonotype was seen a few times. The chain has TRBV5-1 and TRBJ1-2, with D uncertain. V was shortened by 0 bases and J by 7 bases, with 4 bases between the two germline ends. CDR1 and CDR2 (germline): SGHRS, YFSETQ. The CDR3 has 11 amino acids. CDR3 residues: CASSLVGGYTF. In DNA form, the CDR3 reads TGCGCCAGCAGCTTGGTGGGTGGCTACACCTTC.

The rearrangement uses TRBV7-9 and TRBJ1-2; D gene ambiguous. The germline V and J ends were trimmed by 5 bases and 6 bases, with 10 bases remaining between them. Germline values: CDR1 SEHNR, CDR2 FQNEAQ (reference sequence). CDR3 length equals 12 residues. The DNA of the CDR3 is TGTGCCAGCAGCCGTTCAGTGGATGGCTACACCTTC. Translating gives CASSRSVDGYTF.

The V and J genes are TRBV7-2 and TRBJ1-5, with TRBD1 identical over 8 bases. This CDR3 has 15 residues. The J segment lost 4 bases and the V segment lost 6 bases, leaving 8 bases of the junction unmatched. The germline gives CDR1 SGHTA, CDR2 FQGNSA. The CDR3 DNA is TGTGCCAGCAGGACGACAGGGGCGGGAAATCAGCCCCAGCATTTT. This translates into CASRTTGAGNQPQHF. Drawing the rest from reference TRBV7-2 and TRBJ1-5, the complete variable domain is GAGVSQSPSNKVTEKGKDVELRCDPISGHTALYWYRQSLGQGLEFLIYFQGNSAPDKSGLPSDRFSAERTGGSVSTLTIQRTQQEDSAVYLCASRTTGAGNQPQHFGDGTRLSIL.

V gene TRBV7-9 combines with J gene TRBJ2-1, with D perhaps TRBD1 (6 bases). Trimming removed 7 bases from V and 8 bases from J, with 9 bases in between. This CDR3 has 11 amino acids. Germline CDR1 reads SEHNR; CDR2 reads FQNEAQ (reference sequence). CDR3 sequence reads: CASTSGDEQFF. CDR3 sequence (DNA): TGTGCCAGCACCTCAGGGGATGAGCAGTTCTTC.

The chain links TRBV5-1 to TRBJ2-7; 7 positions agree with TRBD1. The CDR3 extends over 16 amino acids. Looked up from germline, CDR1 is SGHRS and CDR2 is YFSETQ. V was pared by 0 bases and J by 0 bases, with 6 bases of the junction left unmatched. The CDR3 is CASSLGGQLSSYEQYF. CDR3 DNA sequence: TGCGCCAGCAGCTTGGGGGGACAGTTGAGCTCCTACGAGCAGTACTTC.

The rearrangement links TRBV20-1 to TRBJ2-7; TRBD2 matches at 8 bases. The germline V gene encodes CDR1 DFQATT and CDR2 SNEGSKA (reference sequence). Trimming at V came to 7 bases and at J to 1 base, leaving 6 bases not matched to a gene. The CDR3 sequence is 13 residues long. The CDR3 nucleotides are TGCAGTGGGACGGGGGGGAAGTCCTACGAGCAGTACTTC. Translated: CSGTGGKSYEQYF.

The chain couples TRBV7-9 to TRBJ2-7; TRBD2 agrees at 7 bases. Germline loops: CDR1 SEHNR, CDR2 FQNEAQ (reference sequence). The trim removed 4 bases at V and 5 bases at J, leaving 17 bases unmatched. The CDR3 length is 17 residues. CDR3 in amino acids: CASSSPIGLGVGNEQYF. In DNA, the CDR3 is TGTGCCAGCAGCTCCCCAATAGGACTAGGGGTCGGGAACGAGCAGTACTTC.

The chain carries TRBV11-2 and TRBJ2-1; D gene ambiguous. The CDR3 extends over 15 amino acids. Per the germline V gene, CDR1 is SGHAT and CDR2 is FQNNGV. The V end lost 0 bases, the J end lost 9 bases, and 15 bases lay between the germline ends. The CDR3 nucleotides read TGTGCCAGCAGCTTAGATCCCGCCAGCAGGACTGAGCAGTTCTTC. It specifies CASSLDPASRTEQFF.

This chain connects TRBV24-1 to TRBJ2-1; 13 bases match TRBD2. The V and J ends lost 0 bases and 7 bases, in that order; junction bases with no gene match: 2. The length of the CDR3 is 16 residues. In germline, CDR1 is KGHDR, CDR2 SFDVKD. CDR3 coding DNA: TGTGCCACCAGTGATTTGCGGACTAGCGGGAGAAATGAGCAGTTCTTC. Protein product: CATSDLRTSGRNEQFF.

This clonotype has a handful of counts. V gene TRBV24-1 combines with J gene TRBJ2-7; TRBD1 or TRBD2 may be the D gene (6 bases each). Trimming took 1 base from V and 7 from J, leaving 16 bases between them. The CDR3 is made up of 15 amino acids. Looked up from germline, CDR1 is KGHDR and CDR2 is SFDVKD. This CDR3 is CATSDFNGGRGEQYF. The CDR3 DNA follows: TGTGCCACCAGTGATTTTAATGGGGGGCGCGGAGAGCAGTACTTC.

This clonotype was counted a few times. The genes are TRBV5-6 and TRBJ2-1, with D hard to call. Germline V lookup: CDR1 SGHDT, CDR2 YYEEEE. This CDR3 region has 15 residues. V was clipped by 4 bases and J by 0 bases, with 11 bases between them. CDR3 nucleotides: TGTGCCAGCAGCGCACCGTCGGGCTCCTACAATGAGCAGTTCTTC. Its translation is CASSAPSGSYNEQFF.

The V and J genes are TRBV7-2 and TRBJ2-3, with D possibly called TRBD1 or TRBD2 (5 bases each). The CDR3 runs 14 residues. V dropped 0 bases and J dropped 4 bases, with 8 bases sitting between them. The germline V gene has CDR1 SGHTA and CDR2 FQGNSA. Written as DNA, the CDR3 is TGTGCCAGCAGCTTAGCGGGGGTTTCAGATACGCAGTATTTT. The encoded protein is CASSLAGVSDTQYF.

The genes are TRBV9 and TRBJ2-7; TRBD2 aligns across 8 bases. The length of the CDR3 is 14 residues. CDR1 is SGDLS, CDR2 YYNGEE, per germline. The V and J ends lost 7 bases and 3 bases, in that order; junction bases with no gene match: 9. The CDR3, as DNA: TGTGCCAGCGCGGGGGGAGCGGGAAGCTACGAGCAGTACTTC. The encoded protein is CASAGGAGSYEQYF.

This clonotype was seen repeatedly, ten times or more. This chain joins TRBV5-1 and TRBJ2-3, with TRBD2 matching 11 bases. This CDR3 is 18 amino acids long. Losses at the gene ends were 2 bases for V and 1 base for J; bases not matched to a gene: 9. The germline CDR1 and CDR2 sequences are SGHRS and YFSETQ. The DNA for the CDR3 is TGCGCCAGCAGCTTTCCTAGCGGGAGGAGCGTCGGCACAGATACGCAGTATTTT. Encoded protein: CASSFPSGRSVGTDTQYF.

The rearrangement links TRBV4-1 to TRBJ2-5; D unclear. The germline V and J ends were trimmed by 4 bases and 5 bases, with 14 bases remaining between them. CDR1 is MGHRA, CDR2 YSYEKL, per germline. This CDR3 region has 14 residues. The CDR3 sequence is CASSLLGFQETQYF. The CDR3 nucleotides are TGCGCCAGCAGCCTCTTAGGGTTTCAGGAGACCCAGTACTTC.

The rearrangement joins TRBV5-5 to TRBJ1-1; D unresolved. This CDR3 contains 17 residues. Germline loops: CDR1 SGHKS, CDR2 YYEKEE (reference sequence). The germline V and J ends were trimmed by 0 bases and 2 bases, with 17 bases remaining between them. As DNA, the CDR3 is TGTGCCAGCAGCTTGGCCTTAGTAACAGTGGACAACACTGAAGCTTTCTTT. Translating gives CASSLALVTVDNTEAFF.

This clonotype was recorded once. V gene TRBV2 combines with J gene TRBJ1-2; D call uncertain. Germline V CDR1 and CDR2: SNHLY, FYNNEI. Trimming removed 6 bases at V and 3 bases at J, with 11 bases between. The CDR3 spans 13 residues. Written as DNA, the CDR3 is TGTGCCAGCAGAGGGCCGGTTGACTATGGCTACACCTTC. The encoded protein is CASRGPVDYGYTF.